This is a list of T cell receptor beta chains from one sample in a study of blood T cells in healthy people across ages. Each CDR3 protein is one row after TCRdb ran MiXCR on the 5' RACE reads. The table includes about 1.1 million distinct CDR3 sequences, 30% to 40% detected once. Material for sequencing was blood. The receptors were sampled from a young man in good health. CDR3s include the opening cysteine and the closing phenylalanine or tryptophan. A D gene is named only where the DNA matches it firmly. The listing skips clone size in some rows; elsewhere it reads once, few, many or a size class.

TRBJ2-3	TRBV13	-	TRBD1	CASSSWGTGVADTQYF	TGTGCCAGCAGCTCCTGGGGGACAGGGGTAGCAGATACGCAGTATTTT
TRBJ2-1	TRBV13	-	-	CASSLAQATYNEQFF	TGTGCCAGCAGCTTAGCCCAGGCTACCTACAATGAGCAGTTCTTC
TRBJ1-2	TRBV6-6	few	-	CATADLGRNYGYTF	TGTGCCACCGCTGACCTGGGACGGAACTATGGCTACACCTTC
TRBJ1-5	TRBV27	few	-	CASSLSGQRNQPQHF	TGTGCCAGCAGTTTATCTGGGCAGAGAAATCAGCCCCAGCATTTT
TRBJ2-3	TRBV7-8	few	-	CASSLNAQGITDTQYF	TGTGCCAGCAGCTTAAATGCCCAGGGGATCACAGATACGCAGTATTTT
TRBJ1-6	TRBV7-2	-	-	CASSPERGLNNSPLHF	TGTGCCAGCAGCCCGGAGAGGGGACTCAATAATTCACCCCTCCACTTT
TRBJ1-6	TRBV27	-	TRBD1	CASNVGGNSPLHF	TGTGCCAGCAACGTAGGGGGCAATTCACCCCTCCACTTT
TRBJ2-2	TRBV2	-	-	CASSEQLGGELFF	TGTGCCAGCAGTGAACAATTGGGCGGGGAGCTGTTTTTT
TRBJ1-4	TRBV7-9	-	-	CASSSPSADNEKLFF	TGTGCCAGCAGCTCTCCTTCAGCAGATAATGAAAAACTGTTTTTT
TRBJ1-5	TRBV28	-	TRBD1	CASSFGGGEANQPQHF	TGTGCCAGCAGTTTTGGAGGGGGCGAGGCCAATCAGCCCCAGCATTTT
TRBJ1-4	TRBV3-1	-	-	CASSQVPGESNEKLFF	TGTGCCAGCAGCCAAGTCCCCGGGGAGTCCAATGAAAAACTGTTTTTT
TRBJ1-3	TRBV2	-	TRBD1	CASEGQGGNTIYF	TGTGCCAGCGAGGGACAGGGGGGAAACACCATATATTTT
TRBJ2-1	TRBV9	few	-	CASSDRDNDNEQFF	TGTGCCAGCAGCGACCGGGACAACGACAATGAGCAGTTCTTC
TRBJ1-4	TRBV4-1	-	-	CASSPTGGVPTTNEKLFF	TGCGCCAGCAGCCCCACGGGGGGTGTTCCGACAACTAATGAAAAACTGTTTTTT
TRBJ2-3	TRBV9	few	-	CASSALTGPYTDTQYF	TGTGCCAGCAGCGCCCTGACAGGCCCCTACACAGATACGCAGTATTTT
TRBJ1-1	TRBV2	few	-	CASSQDRTDGEAFF	TGTGCCAGCAGTCAAGATAGGACAGACGGTGAAGCTTTCTTT
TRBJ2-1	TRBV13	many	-	CASSLGQGFHNEQFF	TGTGCCAGCAGCTTAGGGCAAGGATTTCACAATGAGCAGTTCTTC
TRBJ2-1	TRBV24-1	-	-	CATSDGGKQFF	TGTGCCACCAGTGATGGCGGGAAGCAGTTCTTC
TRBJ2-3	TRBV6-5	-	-	CASNQAGLVTDPQYF	TGTGCCAGCAACCAGGCGGGCTTGGTTACAGATCCGCAGTATTTT
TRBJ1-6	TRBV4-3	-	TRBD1	CAGSQVGQDDSNSPLHF	TGCGCCGGCAGCCAAGTGGGACAGGACGACAGTAATTCACCCCTCCACTTT
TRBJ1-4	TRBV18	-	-	CASSPAAGEDEKLFF	TGTGCCAGCTCACCGGCCGCTGGAGAGGATGAAAAACTGTTTTTT
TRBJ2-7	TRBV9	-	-	CASSVEEGSYEQYF	TGTGCCAGCAGCGTAGAGGAGGGTTCCTACGAGCAGTACTTC
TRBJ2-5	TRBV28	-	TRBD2	CASSETGGEQETQYF	TGTGCCAGCAGTGAAACCGGGGGGGAGCAAGAGACCCAGTACTTC
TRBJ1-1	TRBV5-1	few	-	CASRQTEVRATEAFF	TGCGCCAGCAGACAAACAGAGGTTCGAGCCACTGAAGCTTTCTTT
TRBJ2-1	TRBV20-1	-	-	CSARDHQTLGFF	TGCAGTGCTAGAGATCATCAAACACTCGGGTTCTTC
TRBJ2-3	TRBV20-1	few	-	CSAGMPGVWTDTQYF	TGCAGTGCCGGTATGCCGGGGGTATGGACAGATACGCAGTATTTT
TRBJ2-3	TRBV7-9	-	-	CASSAPGTDTQYF	TGTGCCAGCAGCGCACCAGGCACAGATACGCAGTATTTT
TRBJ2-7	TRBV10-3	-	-	CASKSENEQYF	TGTGCCTCCAAAAGCGAGAATGAGCAGTACTTC
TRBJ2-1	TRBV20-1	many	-	CSALEGRTYYNEQFF	TGCAGTGCTCTGGAGGGGCGCACCTACTACAATGAGCAGTTCTTC
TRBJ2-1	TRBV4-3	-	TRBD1	CASSQDRTGGPNEQFF	TGCGCCAGCAGCCAAGATAGGACAGGGGGGCCTAATGAGCAGTTCTTC
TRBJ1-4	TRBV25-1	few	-	CASSGGVINEKLFF	TGTGCCAGCAGTGGAGGAGTAATTAATGAAAAACTGTTTTTT
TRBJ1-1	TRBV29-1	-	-	CSALTEKNTEAFF	TGCAGCGCACTGACAGAGAAGAACACTGAAGCTTTCTTT
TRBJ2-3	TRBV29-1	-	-	CSVEKAATDTQYF	TGCAGCGTTGAAAAGGCAGCAACAGATACGCAGTATTTT
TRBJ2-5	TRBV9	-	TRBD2	CASSVGLAGGHEQYF	TGTGCCAGCAGCGTAGGGCTAGCGGGGGGGCATGAGCAGTACTTC
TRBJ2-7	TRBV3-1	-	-	CASSQKGTVYEQYF	TGTGCCAGCAGCCAAAAAGGGACTGTCTACGAGCAGTACTTC
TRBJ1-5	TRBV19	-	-	CASSGGQTGNQPQHF	TGTGCCAGTAGCGGGGGACAAACGGGCAATCAGCCCCAGCATTTT
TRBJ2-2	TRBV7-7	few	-	CASSPSISGGATGELFF	TGTGCCAGCAGCCCCTCCATCTCCGGGGGTGCCACCGGGGAGCTGTTTTTT
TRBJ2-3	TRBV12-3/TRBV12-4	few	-	CVSSLTRSDTQYF	TGTGTCAGCAGTTTAACCAGGTCAGATACGCAGTATTTT
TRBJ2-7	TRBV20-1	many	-	CSARASRGYEQYF	TGTAGTGCTAGGGCCTCTCGGGGCTACGAGCAGTACTTC
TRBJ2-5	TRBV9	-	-	CASSPLSGHNEQYF	TGTGCCAGCTCTCCCCTTAGCGGACACAATGAGCAGTACTTC
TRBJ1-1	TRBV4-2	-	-	CASSQESGRRTEAFF	TGTGCCAGCAGCCAAGAGTCAGGCCGGAGAACTGAAGCTTTCTTT
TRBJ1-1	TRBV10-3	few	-	CAIQTLNTEAFF	TGTGCCATCCAGACATTGAACACTGAAGCTTTCTTT
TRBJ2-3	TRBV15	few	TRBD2	CATSRDHLRRGGTTDTQYF	TGTGCCACCAGCAGAGATCACCTCCGGCGGGGGGGCACCACAGATACGCAGTATTTT
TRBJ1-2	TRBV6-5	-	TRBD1	CASSYWSFKQGIYGYTF	TGTGCCAGCAGTTACTGGAGCTTTAAACAGGGGATCTATGGCTACACCTTC
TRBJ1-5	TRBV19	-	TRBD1	CASSIGSRGNQPQHF	TGTGCCAGTAGTATAGGATCCAGGGGGAATCAGCCCCAGCATTTT
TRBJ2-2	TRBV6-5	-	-	CASSYGARPGELFF	TGTGCCAGCAGTTACGGGGCACGGCCCGGGGAGCTGTTTTTT
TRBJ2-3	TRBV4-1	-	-	CASSPSGPTGPQYF	TGCGCCAGCAGCCCGTCCGGGCCTACGGGTCCGCAGTATTTT
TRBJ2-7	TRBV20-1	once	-	CSAGDPRGGSYEQYF	TGCAGTGCTGGAGATCCGAGGGGCGGGTCCTACGAGCAGTACTTC
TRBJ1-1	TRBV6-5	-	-	CASSYRSGNTEAFF	TGTGCCAGCAGTTACCGATCGGGCAACACTGAAGCTTTCTTT
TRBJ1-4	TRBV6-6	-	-	CASSSTNPGGEKLFF	TGTGCCAGCAGTTCCACGAATCCAGGAGGTGAAAAACTGTTTTTT
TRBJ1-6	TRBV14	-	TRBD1	CASSQDLGQGVYSPLHF	TGTGCCAGCAGCCAAGATCTGGGACAGGGGGTTTATTCACCCCTCCACTTT
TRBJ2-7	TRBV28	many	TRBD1	CASSFDKMTGGVYEQYF	TGTGCCAGCAGTTTCGATAAAATGACAGGGGGGGTCTACGAGCAGTACTTC
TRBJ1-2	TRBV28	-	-	CASRGSGDYGYTF	TGTGCCAGCAGAGGTTCAGGGGACTATGGCTACACCTTC
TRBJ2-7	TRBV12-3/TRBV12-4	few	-	CASSLSPPNEQYF	TGTGCCAGCAGTTTATCCCCTCCCAACGAGCAGTACTTC
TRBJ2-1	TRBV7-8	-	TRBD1	CASTNSGTANEQFF	TGTGCCAGCACAAACTCCGGGACAGCCAATGAGCAGTTCTTC
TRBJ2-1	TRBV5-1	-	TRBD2	CASSREAVSYNEQFF	TGCGCCAGCAGCCGGGAGGCGGTATCCTACAATGAGCAGTTCTTC